The 27 T cell receptor beta chains below were found in one sample sequenced in a study of sequential checkpoint blockade in melanoma. Measured with immunoSEQ multiplex PCR; TCRdb has only the in-frame clones, and not every one. The sample lists over 15,000 clones; around 88% were seen once. This sample's treatment: randomized to nivolumab then ipilimumab (arm A) or the reverse (arm B). The source material was CD8+ T cells sorted from blood (inferred from file names), sampled from a patient given nivolumab and ipilimumab in sequence. The source is a human donor with melanoma.

By share of the sample, this clone is medium-sized. Here the CDR3 DNA reads TGTGCCAGTAGCTCGGACAGCTCGGATCAGCCCCAGCATTTT. Translated, it gives CASSSDSSDQPQHF. The chain has TRBV19 and TRBJ1-5; possible D gene TRBD1, 6 bases. This CDR3 is built from 14 residues. The germline V and J ends were trimmed by 6 bases and 5 bases, with 14 bases remaining between them. Germline lookup yields CDR1 LNHDA and CDR2 SQIVND (reference sequence).

This clone was detected only once. The V call is TRBV28, the J call TRBJ2-5, with D maybe TRBD2 (5 bases). V was pared by 7 bases and J by 0 bases, with 6 bases between. This CDR3 has 12 residues. Germline CDR1 reads MDHEN; CDR2 reads SYDVKM. The CDR3 here is CASKDYQETQYF. The CDR3 DNA is TGTGCCAGCAAGGACTACCAAGAGACCCAGTACTTC.

The chain combines TRBV15 with TRBJ2-3; 9 nucleotides line up with TRBD2. Germline-derived CDR1 and CDR2 are LNHNV and YYDKDF (reference sequence). This CDR3 spans 14 amino acids. The junction had 6 bases not matched to a gene; V was cut back by 8 bases and J by 3 bases. The CDR3 is CATAAGGGTDTQYF. The CDR3 region has the DNA TGTGCCACCGCGGCGGGAGGGGGAACAGATACGCAGTATTTT.

This chain uses TRBV6-5 with TRBJ2-7, with 10 bases lining up with TRBD1. The J segment lost 1 base and the V segment lost 6 bases, leaving 3 bases of the junction unmatched. Looked up from germline, CDR1 is MNHEY and CDR2 is SVGAGI. This CDR3 has 14 residues. The CDR3 sequence: CASSPGQGSYEQYF. CDR3 DNA: TGTGCCAGCAGCCCGGGACAGGGGTCCTACGAGCAGTACTTC.

The rearrangement links TRBV7-9 to TRBJ1-1; weak D call: TRBD1 (5 bases). The CDR3 consists of 14 residues. CDR1 SEHNR and CDR2 FQNEAQ come from the germline V gene (reference sequence). Trimming took off 5 bases at V and 0 bases at J, with 10 bases between the two ends. This CDR3 reads CASSQQDLNTEAFF. DNA for the CDR3: TGTGCCAGCAGCCAACAGGATTTGAACACTGAAGCTTTCTTT. Looking up the rest from reference TRBV7-9 and TRBJ1-1 gives the full variable domain: DTGVSQNPRHKITKRGQNVTFRCDPISEHNRLYWYRQTLGQGPEFLTYFQNEAQLEKSRLLSDRFSAERPKGSFSTLEIQRTEQGDSAMYLCASSQQDLNTEAFFGQGTRLTVV.

By share, this clone ranks as large. The chain couples TRBV14 to TRBJ2-7, with D tentatively TRBD1 (6 bases). The germline CDR1 and CDR2 sequences are SGHDN and FVKESK. The CDR3 sequence is 13 residues long. The ends were cut back, 6 bases at V and 6 bases at J, with 15 bases in the middle. The CDR3 sequence: CASSRTEMSEQYF. In DNA, the CDR3 is TGTGCCAGCAGTCGGACAGAGATGAGCGAGCAGTACTTC.

The V call is TRBV12-5, the J call TRBJ1-5; D is unclear. Germline V gives CDR1 LGHNT, CDR2 FRNRAP. V was pared by 8 bases and J by 3 bases, with 11 bases between. The CDR3 covers 13 residues. The CDR3 spells CASSADFNQPQHF. The CDR3, as DNA: TGTGCTAGTTCCGCGGATTTCAATCAGCCCCAGCATTTT.

This clone was seen just once. The rearrangement uses TRBV7-8 and TRBJ2-7; D is uncertain. V gave up 5 bases and J gave up 2 bases, with 7 bases separating them. Germline-derived CDR1 and CDR2 are SGHVS and FQNEAQ. The CDR3 runs to 12 residues. In nucleotides, the CDR3 is TGTGCCAGCAGCCCCGGTACCTACGAGCAGTACTTC. Protein product: CASSPGTYEQYF. Full variable domain (outside the CDR3, taken from reference TRBV7-8 and TRBJ2-7): GAGVSQSPRYKVAKRGQDVALRCDPISGHVSLFWYQQALGQGPEFLTYFQNEAQLDKSGLPSDRFFAERPEGSVSTLKIQRTQQEDSAVYLCASSPGTYEQYFGPGTRLTVT.

This chain connects TRBV2 to TRBJ1-1; 7 nucleotides match TRBD1. The V segment lost 8 bases and the J segment 4 bases; nucleotides outside the gene matches: 7. Germline V gene sequence: CDR1 SNHLY, CDR2 FYNNEI. The CDR3 has 13 amino acids. This chain's CDR3 is CASESGGSTEAFF. The CDR3 region has the DNA TGTGCCAGCGAGTCAGGGGGAAGCACTGAAGCTTTCTTT.

CDR3 loop: CASSHGSNSYEQYF. The CDR3 region has the DNA TGTGCCAGCAGCCACGGTTCCAATTCCTACGAGCAGTACTTC. The V call is TRBV16, the J call TRBJ2-5; D is unresolved. The end of the DNA fits TRBJ2-7 better, so the J call may be wrong. The CDR3 is made up of 14 amino acids. Looked up from germline, CDR1 is KGHSY and CDR2 is FQNENV.

The rearrangement uses TRBV4-1 and TRBJ1-4; D might be TRBD1 (5 bases). Germline lookup yields CDR1 MGHRA and CDR2 YSYEKL. Trimming took 1 base from V and 5 from J, leaving 11 bases between them. The CDR3 has 15 amino acids. CDR3 sequence: CASSQVGQENEKLFF. As DNA, the CDR3 is TGCGCCAGCAGCCAAGTGGGGCAGGAGAATGAAAAACTGTTTTTT.

The chain recombines TRBV5-6 with TRBJ1-3, with D possibly being TRBD1 (5 bases). The CDR3 contains 15 residues. Germline CDR1 SGHDT, CDR2 YYEEEE. V lost 4 bases and J lost 0, with 11 bases in between. As DNA, the CDR3 is TGTGCCAGCAGCCTCGACAGCCGCTCTGGAAACACCATATATTTT. Amino acid sequence: CASSLDSRSGNTIYF.

The chain is built from TRBV13 and TRBJ1-2, with a possible D match to TRBD1 (5 bases). The CDR3 length is 13 residues. Germline V lookup: CDR1 PRHDT, CDR2 FYEKMQ (reference sequence). Trimming removed 0 bases at V and 4 bases at J, with 6 bases between. The CDR3 loop reads CASSLGQGYGYTF. The DNA for the CDR3 is TGTGCCAGCAGCTTAGGGCAGGGCTATGGCTACACCTTC.

This sequence joins TRBV5-1 and TRBJ1-3; D unclear. The CDR3 totals 16 residues. Germline V gene lookup returns CDR1 SGHRS and CDR2 YFSETQ. Between the trimmed V and J ends, which lost 0 bases and 0 bases, there was a span of 10 bases. CDR3 amino acids: CASSLGRSDSGNTIYF. CDR3 nucleotide sequence: TGCGCCAGCAGCTTGGGCAGGTCCGACTCTGGAAACACCATATATTTT.

DNA of the CDR3: TGTGCCAGCAGCTTAGCGCTCGGGGGTATAGTGCAGTTCTTC. Protein: CASSLALGGIVQFF. The chain joins TRBV7-9 to TRBJ2-1; TRBD2 is a possible D gene (6 bases). The CDR3 has 14 residues. From germline, CDR1 is SEHNR and CDR2 FQNEAQ (reference sequence). V lost 0 bases and J 12 bases, leaving 15 bases between the germline ends.

The chain links TRBV25-1 to TRBJ2-4; 9 positions agree with TRBD1. CDR1 is MGHDK, CDR2 SYGVNS, per germline. The trim removed 4 bases at V and 2 bases at J, leaving 6 bases unmatched. CDR3 length: 16 amino acids. The DNA of the CDR3 is TGTGCCAGCAGTGGCACAGGGGGCGGAACCAAAAACATTCAGTACTTC. It yields the protein CASSGTGGGTKNIQYF.

The rearrangement links TRBV7-9 to TRBJ2-1; TRBD2 agrees at 11 bases. Germline V gives CDR1 SEHNR, CDR2 FQNEAQ (reference sequence). After removal of 4 bases from V and 6 bases from J, the junction contained 8 bases not matched to a gene. This CDR3 is 16 amino acids long. The CDR3 DNA reads TGTGCCAGCAGCTCGTTACTAGCGGGAGTGGGCAATGAGCAGTTCTTC. Translating gives CASSSLLAGVGNEQFF.

This clone was seen only a few times. The V and J genes are TRBV21-1 and TRBJ1-5; the D call of TRBD1 is as the table states it, not checked on the DNA. TRBV21-1 is assigned pseudogene status. The CDR3 runs to 14 residues. Here the CDR3 DNA reads TGTGCCAGCAGCAAAGGGCCAGGATGGCAGCCCCAGCATTTT. Its translation: CASSKGPGWQPQHF.

The chain carries TRBV16 and TRBJ1-5, with D possibly being TRBD1 (5 bases). Germline lookup yields CDR1 KGHSY and CDR2 FQNENV. Trimming stripped 4 bases from V and 9 bases from J, with 25 bases between. The CDR3 covers 17 residues. CDR3 bases: TGTGCCAGCAGCCTTTCCCCCCAGGGCAGCCCTCAAGGGCCCCAGCATTTT. It is translated as CASSLSPQGSPQGPQHF.

In DNA form, the CDR3 reads TGTGCCAGCATTGACGGGGACAGCCAAGAGACCCAGTACTTC. Its translation is CASIDGDSQETQYF. The J gene is TRBJ2-5, the V gene TRBV7-9; 7 nucleotides match TRBD1. The CDR3 spans 14 residues. V lost 7 bases to trimming and J lost 1 base; unmatched junction nucleotides: 6. Germline V gene data show CDR1 as SEHNR and CDR2 as FQNEAQ (reference sequence).

Only a few counts were recorded for this clone. The chain carries TRBV14 and TRBJ1-2, with 7 bases aligning to TRBD1. CDR1 SGHDN and CDR2 FVKESK come from the germline V gene. The CDR3 contains 13 residues. V lost 2 bases and J lost 8; bases outside the gene matches: 5. The DNA of the CDR3 is TGTGCCAGCAGCCAATACAGGGGAGGCGGCTACACCTTC. Protein: CASSQYRGGGYTF.

Remarks on this clone: The junction does not match germline at one end; this may be a read error. The chain joins TRBV5-6 to TRBJ1-3, with 9 positions matching TRBD1. The germline V gene encodes CDR1 SGHDT and CDR2 YYEEEE. The CDR3 contains 17 residues. CDR3 DNA sequence: TGTGCCAGCAGCTCAGTCGGACAGGGGCTTTCTGCAAACACCATATATTTT. Its protein is CASSSVGQGLSANTIYF.

The V gene is TRBV7-9, the J gene TRBJ1-5; D is perhaps TRBD1 (5 bases). The CDR3 extends over 18 amino acids. Germline V lookup: CDR1 SEHNR, CDR2 FQNEAQ (reference sequence). The V and J ends lost 2 bases and 4 bases respectively, with 21 bases between them. In nucleotides, the CDR3 is TGTGCCAGCAGCTTATTTATGGAAGCATCAGGGATGAATCAGCCCCAGCATTTT. This gives the protein CASSLFMEASGMNQPQHF.

Notes on this clone: The germline gene is not matched at one end of the junction; a read error may be the cause. Other DNA sequences in this sample translate to the same CDR3. CDR3 DNA sequence: TGCGCCAGCAGTTTAGCGAACAGCAATCAGCCCCAGCATTTT. The encoded protein is CASSLANSNQPQHF. The chain couples TRBV27 to TRBJ1-5; no clear D. The CDR3 extends over 14 amino acids. CDR1 is MNHEY, CDR2 SMNVEV, per germline (reference sequence).

The J gene is TRBJ1-5, the V gene TRBV19; 9 bases match TRBD1. The CDR3 totals 16 residues. Unmatched junction bases numbered 7, after V lost 3 bases and J lost 4 bases. Germline assignment: CDR1 LNHDA and CDR2 SQIVND (reference sequence). CDR3 region: CASSIGQGFYNQPQHF. The CDR3 DNA is TGTGCCAGTAGTATTGGACAGGGGTTTTATAATCAGCCCCAGCATTTT.

V gene TRBV6-6 combines with J gene TRBJ1-1, with D tentatively TRBD1 (6 bases). The CDR3 is made up of 14 amino acids. The V gene's germline CDR1 is MNHNY and CDR2 SVGAGI (reference sequence). The ends were cut back, 0 bases at V and 7 bases at J, with 12 bases in the middle. CDR3 coding DNA: TGTGCCAGCAGTTACTCGAGCCCGGACAGTGAAGCTTTCTTT. This codes for CASSYSSPDSEAFF.

V usage is TRBV28 and J usage is TRBJ2-7, with 7 bases that match TRBD1. Germline V gene lookup returns CDR1 MDHEN and CDR2 SYDVKM. The CDR3 has 16 amino acids. J was trimmed by 0 bases and V by 5 bases; bases with no gene match: 10. In DNA, the CDR3 is TGTGCCAGCAGTCCCTCGACAGGGTTGAGCTCCTACGAGCAGTACTTC. Translating gives CASSPSTGLSSYEQYF.